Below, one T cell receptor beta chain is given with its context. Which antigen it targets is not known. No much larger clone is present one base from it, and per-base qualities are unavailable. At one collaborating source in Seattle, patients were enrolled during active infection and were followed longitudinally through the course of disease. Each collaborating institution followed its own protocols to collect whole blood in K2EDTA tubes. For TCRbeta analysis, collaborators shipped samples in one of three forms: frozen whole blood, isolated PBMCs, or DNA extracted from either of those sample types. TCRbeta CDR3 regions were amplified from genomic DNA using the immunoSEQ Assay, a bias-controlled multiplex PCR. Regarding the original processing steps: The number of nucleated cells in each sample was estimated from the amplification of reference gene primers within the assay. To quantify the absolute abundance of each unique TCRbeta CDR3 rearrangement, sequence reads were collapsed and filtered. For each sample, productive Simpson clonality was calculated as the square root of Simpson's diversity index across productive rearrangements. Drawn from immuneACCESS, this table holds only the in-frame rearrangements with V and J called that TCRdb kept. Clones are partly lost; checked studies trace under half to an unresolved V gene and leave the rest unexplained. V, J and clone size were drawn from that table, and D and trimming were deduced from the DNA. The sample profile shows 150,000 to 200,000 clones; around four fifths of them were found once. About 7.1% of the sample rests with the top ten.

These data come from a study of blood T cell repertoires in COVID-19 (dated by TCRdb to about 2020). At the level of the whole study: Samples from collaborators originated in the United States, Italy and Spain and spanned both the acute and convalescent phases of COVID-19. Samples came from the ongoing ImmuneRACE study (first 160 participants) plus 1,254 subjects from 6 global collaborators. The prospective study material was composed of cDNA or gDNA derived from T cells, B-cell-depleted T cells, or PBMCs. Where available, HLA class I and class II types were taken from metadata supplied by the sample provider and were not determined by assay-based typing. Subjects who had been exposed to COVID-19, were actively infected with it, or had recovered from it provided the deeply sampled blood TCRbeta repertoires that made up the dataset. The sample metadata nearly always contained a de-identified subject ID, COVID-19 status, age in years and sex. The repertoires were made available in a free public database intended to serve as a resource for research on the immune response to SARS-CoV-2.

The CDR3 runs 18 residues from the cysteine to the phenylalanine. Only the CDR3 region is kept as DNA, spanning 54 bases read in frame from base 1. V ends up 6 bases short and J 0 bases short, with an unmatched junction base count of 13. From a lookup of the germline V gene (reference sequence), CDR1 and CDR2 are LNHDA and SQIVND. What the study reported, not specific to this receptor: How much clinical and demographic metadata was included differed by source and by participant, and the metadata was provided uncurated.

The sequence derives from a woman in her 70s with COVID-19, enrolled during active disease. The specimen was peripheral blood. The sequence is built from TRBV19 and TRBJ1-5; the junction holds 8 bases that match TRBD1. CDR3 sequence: CASRQDRARSYSNQPQHF. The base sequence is TGTGCCAGTAGACAGGACAGGGCCCGAAGTTATAGCAATCAGCCCCAGCATTTT.